These 15 T cell receptor beta chains were all obtained from the same sample, sequenced in a study of cytomegalovirus exposure and HLA in healthy donors listed by TCRdb under 2017. Libraries came from the immunoSEQ multiplex PCR assay. The multiplex PCR relied on a mix of 60 forward primers for TCR Vbeta segments and 13 reverse primers for TCR Jbeta segments. TCRdb mirrors the immuneACCESS table, restricted to in-frame sequences. Some clones are absent from its copies; in checked studies, under half trace to an unresolved V gene, and the reason for the others is unknown. This sample's table carries 150,000 to 200,000 clones. The ten largest clones take up less than 0.9% of the sample. Sequencing input: PBMCs. The source of these receptors is a boy aged 5-17 years in good health and CMV-seronegative.

The chain links TRBV5-1 to TRBJ2-1; 8 bases line up with TRBD2. Germline trimming cut 6 bases from V and 8 bases from J; bases unmatched to any gene: 10. CDR1 and CDR2 from the germline V gene are SGHRS and YFSETQ. CDR3 length equals 14 residues. CDR3 sequence: CASTFGGAADEQFF. CDR3 nucleotide sequence: TGCGCCAGCACTTTCGGGGGGGCCGCCGATGAGCAGTTCTTC. The whole variable domain, remainder taken from reference TRBV5-1 and TRBJ2-1, is KAGVTQTPRYLIKTRGQQVTLSCSPISGHRSVSWYQQTPGQGLQFLFEYFSETQRNKGNFPGRFSGRQFSNSRSEMNVSTLELGDSALYLCASTFGGAADEQFFGPGTRLTVL.

V usage is TRBV5-1 and J usage is TRBJ2-7; 9 bases agree with TRBD1. Losses at the gene ends were 3 bases for V and 5 bases for J; bases not matched to a gene: 3. The CDR3 length is 13 residues. Per the germline V gene, CDR1 is SGHRS and CDR2 is YFSETQ. The CDR3 DNA reads as TGCGCCAGCAGCTCGGGACAGGGTGACGAGCAGTACTTC. Translated: CASSSGQGDEQYF.

The CDR3 DNA sequence: TGCGCCAGCAGCCAAGAACACCACTCCTACGAGCAGTACTTC. As protein: CASSQEHHSYEQYF. This sequence joins TRBV4-1 and TRBJ2-7; D unclear. This CDR3 has 14 amino acids. V dropped 0 bases and J dropped 0 bases, with 6 bases sitting between them. CDR1 and CDR2 (germline): MGHRA, YSYEKL.

This sequence joins TRBV19 and TRBJ1-4; 7 nucleotides match TRBD1. V lost 6 bases, J lost 2 bases, and 3 bases stayed unmatched. The CDR3 spans 14 residues. Per the germline V gene, CDR1 is LNHDA and CDR2 is SQIVND (reference sequence). The CDR3 sequence is CASSPTGTNEKLFF. CDR3 nucleotides: TGTGCCAGTAGCCCGACAGGGACTAATGAAAAACTGTTTTTT.

The chain carries TRBV25-1 and TRBJ2-7; D remains unclear. With 0 bases removed from V and 2 bases from J, the gap between germline ends came to 8 bases. The CDR3 spans 14 residues. Per the germline V gene, CDR1 is MGHDK and CDR2 is SYGVNS. Here the CDR3 reads CASSEYWSPYEQYF. CDR3 bases: TGTGCCAGCAGTGAATATTGGAGTCCCTACGAGCAGTACTTC.

The chain employs TRBV9 and TRBJ1-6; D gene uncertain. Germline values: CDR1 SGDLS, CDR2 YYNGEE. The CDR3 is 16 amino acids. Trimming left V 2 bases short and J 3 bases short, with 12 bases between. CDR3 loop: CASSVGGNVYNSPLHF. CDR3 nucleotide sequence: TGTGCCAGCAGCGTCGGAGGGAACGTCTATAATTCACCCCTCCACTTT. Supplemented by reference TRBV9 and TRBJ1-6, the full variable domain reads DSGVTQTPKHLITATGQRVTLRCSPRSGDLSVYWYQQSLDQGLQFLIQYYNGEERAKGNILERFSAQQFPDLHSELNLSSLELGDSALYFCASSVGGNVYNSPLHFGNGTRLTVT.

V and J are TRBV28 and TRBJ2-7, with D maybe TRBD1 (6 bases). The CDR3 spans 13 residues. V was pared by 4 bases and J by 2 bases, with 9 bases between. Germline V gene lookup returns CDR1 MDHEN and CDR2 SYDVKM. The CDR3 DNA is TGTGCCAGCAGTTCGGACAGCCCCTACGAGCAGTACTTC. Its translation is CASSSDSPYEQYF.

The chain is built from TRBV10-3 and TRBJ2-5, with 12 bases aligning to TRBD2. The CDR3 extends over 19 amino acids. With V trimmed by 4 bases and J by 5 bases, 17 bases remained unmatched. Germline V gene data show CDR1 as ENHRY and CDR2 as SYGVKD. DNA of the CDR3: TGTGCCATCAGTGCGATTCTAGCGGGGGGGCCAGGGGAATCGGAGACCCAGTACTTC. As protein: CAISAILAGGPGESETQYF.

The J gene is TRBJ2-5, the V gene TRBV11-2; D is perhaps TRBD2 (5 bases). The CDR3 has 15 residues. From germline, CDR1 is SGHAT and CDR2 FQNNGV. Between the trimmed V and J ends, which lost 1 base and 7 bases, there was a span of 16 bases. CDR3 in amino acids: CASSLGGFFAGTQYF. CDR3 DNA: TGTGCCAGCAGCTTAGGTGGCTTCTTTGCGGGGACCCAGTACTTC.

The V gene is TRBV19, the J gene TRBJ2-5; D gene unclear. Germline V lookup: CDR1 LNHDA, CDR2 SQIVND (reference sequence). Trimming cost V 7 bases and J 5 bases, with 8 bases left between them. The CDR3 has 11 amino acids. This chain's CDR3 is CASMTGETQYF. CDR3 nucleotides: TGTGCCAGTATGACTGGCGAGACCCAGTACTTC.

The rearrangement links TRBV27 to TRBJ2-1; D is unclear. The CDR3 runs to 16 residues. Trimming took 2 bases from V and 8 from J, leaving 19 bases between them. Germline values: CDR1 MNHEY, CDR2 SMNVEV (reference sequence). DNA for the CDR3: TGTGCCAGCAGTTTAGCCCCGGGTGGTGGTATCTATGAGCAGTTCTTC. It translates to CASSLAPGGGIYEQFF.

V is TRBV27 and J is TRBJ2-5; 8 bases are shared with TRBD2. The germline CDR1 and CDR2 sequences are MNHEY and SMNVEV (reference sequence). V lost 3 bases, J lost 2 bases, and 2 bases stayed unmatched. The CDR3 is 14 residues long. CDR3 bases: TGTGCCAGCAGTTTGTTAGCGGGGCAAGAGACCCAGTACTTC. Translation gives CASSLLAGQETQYF.

The rearrangement uses TRBV15 and TRBJ1-3; 9 bases match TRBD1. J was trimmed by 2 bases and V by 0 bases; bases with no gene match: 2. Germline CDR1 LNHNV, CDR2 YYDKDF (reference sequence). This CDR3 contains 16 residues. The CDR3 DNA sequence: TGTGCCACCAGCAGAGACCGGGACAGGGCTGGAAACACCATATATTTT. Translated: CATSRDRDRAGNTIYF. Combining the CDR3 with reference TRBV15 and TRBJ1-3 gives the whole variable domain DAMVIQNPRYQVTQFGKPVTLSCSQTLNHNVMYWYQQKSSQAPKLLFHYYDKDFNNEADTPDNFQSRRPNTSFCFLDIRSPGLGDTAMYLCATSRDRDRAGNTIYFGEGSWLTVV.

The J gene is TRBJ1-2, the V gene TRBV5-1; D unresolved. CDR3 length: 12 residues. Trimming left V 0 bases short and J 8 bases short, with 8 bases between. Looked up from germline, CDR1 is SGHRS and CDR2 is YFSETQ. CDR3 nucleotide sequence: TGCGCCAGCAGCTTGGGAGGGCAGGGCTACACCTTC. Translation: CASSLGGQGYTF.

The chain has TRBV25-1 and TRBJ2-2, with D uncertain. Germline-derived CDR1 and CDR2 are MGHDK and SYGVNS. The CDR3 is 16 residues long. With 3 bases removed from V and 1 base from J, the gap between germline ends came to 12 bases. DNA for the CDR3: TGTGCCAGCAGTGATTTTGAGGTATTGAACACCGGGGAGCTGTTTTTT. Translated, it gives CASSDFEVLNTGELFF.